The sequence of this TCR beta chain was determined in a study of graft-versus-host responses after intestinal transplantation. Whole-study context: Anti-thymocyte globulin induction was given to all recipients, followed by tacrolimus and steroids for roughly 3 years.

This CDR3 region has 15 residues. This clone was seen only a few times. No antigen is known for it. In the same sample, other DNA sequences code for this CDR3. Study results and caveats: Recipient marrow contained GvH clones, some of which appeared first in ileum or blood.

Method: immunoSEQ multiplex PCR; TCRdb's copy keeps in-frame clones and lacks some. The sample records 85,000 to 95,000 clones, 85% to 95% being singletons. Sequenced here: unstimulated CD8+ T cells sorted from spleen or lymph node cells, sampled before intestinal transplant. The chain links TRBV21-1 to TRBJ1-4. TRBV21-1 is reported as a pseudogene. This TCR derives from a human donor who received an intestinal transplant. CDR3 residues: CASSKVGEVSEKLFF. CDR3 in DNA: TGTGCCAGCAGCAAAGTCGGGGAGGTAAGTGAAAAACTGTTTTTT.